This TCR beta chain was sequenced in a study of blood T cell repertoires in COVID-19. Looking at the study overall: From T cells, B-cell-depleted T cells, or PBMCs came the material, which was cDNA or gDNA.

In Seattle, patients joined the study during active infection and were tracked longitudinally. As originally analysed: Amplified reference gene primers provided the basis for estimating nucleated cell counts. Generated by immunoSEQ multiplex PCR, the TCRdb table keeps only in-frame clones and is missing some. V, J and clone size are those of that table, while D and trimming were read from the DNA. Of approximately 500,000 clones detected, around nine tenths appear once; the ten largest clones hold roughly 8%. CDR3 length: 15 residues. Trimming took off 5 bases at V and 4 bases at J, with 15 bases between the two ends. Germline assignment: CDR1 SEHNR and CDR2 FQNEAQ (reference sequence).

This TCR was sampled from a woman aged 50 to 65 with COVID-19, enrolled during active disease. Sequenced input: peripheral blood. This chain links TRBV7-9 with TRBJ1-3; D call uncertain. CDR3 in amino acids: CASSLGFGGGNTIYF. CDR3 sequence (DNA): TGTGCCAGCAGCCTTGGCTTCGGCGGAGGAAACACCATATATTTT.